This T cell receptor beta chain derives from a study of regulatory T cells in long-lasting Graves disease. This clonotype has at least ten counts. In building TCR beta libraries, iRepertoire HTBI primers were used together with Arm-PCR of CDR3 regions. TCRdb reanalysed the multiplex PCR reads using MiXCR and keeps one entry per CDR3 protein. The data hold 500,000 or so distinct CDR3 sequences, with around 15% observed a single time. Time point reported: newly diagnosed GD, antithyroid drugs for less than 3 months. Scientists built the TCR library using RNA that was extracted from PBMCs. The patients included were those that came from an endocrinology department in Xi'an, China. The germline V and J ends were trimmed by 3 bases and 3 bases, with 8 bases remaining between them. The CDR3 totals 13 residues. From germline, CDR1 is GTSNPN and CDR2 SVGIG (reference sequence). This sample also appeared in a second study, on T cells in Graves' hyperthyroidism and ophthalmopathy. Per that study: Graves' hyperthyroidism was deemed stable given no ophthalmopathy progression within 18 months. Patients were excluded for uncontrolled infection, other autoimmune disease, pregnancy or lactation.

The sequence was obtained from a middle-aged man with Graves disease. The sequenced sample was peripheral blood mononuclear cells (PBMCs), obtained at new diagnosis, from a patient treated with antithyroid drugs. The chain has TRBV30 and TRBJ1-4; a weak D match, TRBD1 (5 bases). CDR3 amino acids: CAWSQGANEKLFF. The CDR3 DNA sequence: TGTGCCTGGAGCCAGGGAGCTAATGAAAAACTGTTTTTT.